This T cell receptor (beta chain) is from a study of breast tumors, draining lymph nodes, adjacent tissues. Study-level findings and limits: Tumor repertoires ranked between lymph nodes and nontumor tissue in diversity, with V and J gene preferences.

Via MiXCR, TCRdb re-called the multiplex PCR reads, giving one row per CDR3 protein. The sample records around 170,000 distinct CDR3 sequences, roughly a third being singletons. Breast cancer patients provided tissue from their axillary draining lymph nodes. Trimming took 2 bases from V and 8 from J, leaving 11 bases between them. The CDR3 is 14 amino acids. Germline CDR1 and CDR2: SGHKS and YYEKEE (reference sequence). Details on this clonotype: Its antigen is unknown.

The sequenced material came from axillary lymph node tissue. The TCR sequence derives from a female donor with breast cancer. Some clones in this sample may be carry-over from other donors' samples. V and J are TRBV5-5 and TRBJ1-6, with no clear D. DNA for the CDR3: TGTGCCAGCAGCTTAGTGGGAGGCGATTCACCCCTCCACTTT. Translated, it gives CASSLVGGDSPLHF.